This TCR beta chain was profiled in a study of CD8+CD57+ T cells in acquired aplastic anemia (dated by TCRdb to the late 2010s). General notes on the study: Extracted DNA from sorted CD4+ and CD8+ cells averaged about 3.4 ug, ranging from roughly 0.17 to 30 ug. CD8+CD57+ expansion was defined as frequency above the mean frequency observed in healthy subjects.

The patients picked for sequencing were ones in whom flow cytometry had shown an expansion of CD8+CD57+ cells. Every patient had a diagnosis of severe acquired aplastic anemia based on International Study of Aplastic Anemia and Agranulocytosis and Camitta criteria. At the time blood was sampled, none of the patients had received any therapy. In the study, sorted CD4+ and CD8+ blood T cells from patients with severe aplastic anemia and from healthy subjects underwent deep sequencing of TCR repertoires. In the USA, patient enrollment took place under clinicaltrials.gov protocols 00001620, 01623167, 00001397, 00071045, 00081523 and 00961064. Ficoll-Paque density gradient centrifugation was used to isolate peripheral blood mononuclear cells. CD4+ and CD8+ T cells were sorted by FACS or magnetic beads before DNA extraction. Note on this clonotype: Its antigen is not yet known. No much larger clone exists at a distance of one base, and base qualities are not known.

Results the study describes overall, beyond this receptor: Although 25 to 30 CD8+ CDR3 sequences were shared by patients and controls, these sequences appeared highly expressed in patients and within the immunodominant clones of patients. Patients and healthy controls showed no significant difference in CD8+ Simpson's diversity (P=0.060).

The CDR3 has 13 amino acids, counting the end cysteine and phenylalanine. Only the CDR3 DNA is retained, 39 bases long and in frame from the first base. According to the germline V gene, CDR1 reads SGHRS and CDR2 reads YFSETQ. The germline ends are 6 bases apart after V is trimmed by 0 bases and J by 4 bases. Profiling of TCR beta VDJ combinations and CDR3 sequences used genomic DNA as the template. An Illumina HiSeq 2000 was the platform used for TCR repertoire sequencing. The published analysis was carried out like this. Repertoires were assessed using TRBV/TRBJ rearrangement plots, CDR3 size and DJ length profiles, and Simpson's diversity index. Whichever DNA sequence was most abundant in the deep sequencing data was defined as the immunodominant clone. CDR3 amino acid sequences were checked for sharing between subjects and were compared against published repertoires and the VDJdb database. TCRdb applied fastp at Q25 and MiXCR to the public reads, then kept only in-frame beta chains. Each record represents a unique CDR3 protein, reported with the most common genes and DNA among its rows. What appears here as the V and J calls and clone size reflects TCRdb's work, not the paper's. The sample table holds fewer than 200,000 distinct CDR3 sequences, of which 40% to 50% were seen once. Of the sample, about 1.2% is held by the ten largest clones.

The receptor was isolated from a human donor with aplastic anemia. The sequenced sample was sorted CD4+, CD8+, or CD8+CD57+ T cells (not recorded which) from PBMCs. The chain is made from TRBV5-1 and TRBJ2-3; no D gene can be assigned with confidence. In nucleotide form, the sequence is TGCGCCAGCAGCTTGGCCCCGGCAGATACGCAGTATTTT. Translated, this is CASSLAPADTQYF.